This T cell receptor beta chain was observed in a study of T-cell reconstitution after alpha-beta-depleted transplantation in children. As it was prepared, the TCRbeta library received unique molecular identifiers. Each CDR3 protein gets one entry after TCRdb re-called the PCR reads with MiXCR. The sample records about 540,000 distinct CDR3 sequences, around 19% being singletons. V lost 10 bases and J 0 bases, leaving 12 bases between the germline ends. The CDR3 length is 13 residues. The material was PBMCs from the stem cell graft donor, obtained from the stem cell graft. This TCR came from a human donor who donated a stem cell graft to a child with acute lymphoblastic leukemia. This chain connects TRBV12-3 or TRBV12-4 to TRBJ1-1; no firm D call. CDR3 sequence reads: CAIRPGMNTEAFF. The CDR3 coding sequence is TGTGCCATCAGACCGGGCATGAACACTGAAGCTTTCTTT.